Shown below are 20 T cell receptor beta chains from a single sample sequenced in a study of early T cells in non-severe SARS-CoV-2 infection. TCRdb reprocessed the 5' RACE reads with MiXCR, giving one entry per CDR3 protein. The sample lists tens of thousands of distinct CDR3 sequences; approximately 5.4% were seen once. Sequencing was performed on whole blood. The receptors originated from an adult who was a healthcare worker with PCR-confirmed SARS-CoV-2 infection or an uninfected control (not recorded which).

The chain uses TRBV5-1 and TRBJ2-1, with 13 bases matching TRBD2. The length of the CDR3 is 16 residues. Unmatched junction bases numbered 3, after V lost 4 bases and J lost 2 bases. Per the germline V gene, CDR1 is SGHRS and CDR2 is YFSETQ. CDR3 sequence: CASSPGLAGAYNEQFF. CDR3 sequence (DNA): TGCGCCAGCAGCCCCGGACTAGCGGGGGCCTACAATGAGCAGTTCTTC.

This clonotype was detected many times. V is TRBV18 and J is TRBJ1-3; D not certain. The CDR3 has 15 amino acids. CDR1 and CDR2 (germline): KGHSH, LQKENI. Trimming left V 2 bases short and J 0 bases short, with 8 bases between. The CDR3 reads CASSPGQHSGNTIYF. CDR3 DNA: TGTGCCAGCTCACCAGGCCAACACTCTGGAAACACCATATATTTT.

This clonotype was observed at least ten times. This chain uses TRBV9 with TRBJ1-2; 7 positions agree with TRBD1. CDR1 is SGDLS and CDR2 is YYNGEE in the germline V gene. This CDR3 is built from 12 residues. With V trimmed by 8 bases and J by 7 bases, 8 bases remained unmatched. CDR3: CASDRASSGYTF. The CDR3 DNA sequence: TGTGCCAGTGACAGGGCGAGCAGTGGCTACACCTTC.

This clonotype was observed many times. This sequence joins TRBV27 and TRBJ2-4; D might be TRBD2 (5 bases). This CDR3 is built from 16 residues. Trimming cost V 0 bases and J 1 base, with 10 bases left between them. Germline loops: CDR1 MNHEY, CDR2 SMNVEV (reference sequence). CDR3 sequence reads: CASSLSSSGAKNIQYF. The CDR3 nucleotides are TGTGCCAGCAGTTTATCATCCAGCGGCGCCAAAAACATTCAGTACTTC.

The V and J genes are TRBV12-3 or TRBV12-4 and TRBJ1-2; perhaps TRBD1 as D (5 bases). CDR3 length equals 14 residues. V lost 5 bases and J lost 8, with 18 bases in between. The CDR3 sequence: CASSPGGGLGGYTF. CDR3 nucleotides: TGTGCCAGCAGTCCCGGCGGGGGACTAGGCGGCTACACCTTC.

About this clonotype itself: Given a much more abundant clone one base away, this may be a read error. The V gene is TRBV5-1, the J gene TRBJ2-5; no clear D gene. Trimming left V 2 bases short and J 5 bases short, with 10 bases between. From germline, CDR1 is SGHRS and CDR2 YFSETQ. CDR3 length: 13 residues. The CDR3 DNA reads as TGCGCCAGCAGCTTATTCCCCGAGGAGACCCAGTACTTC. Protein: CASSLFPEETQYF.

This chain links TRBV11-2 with TRBJ1-6, with D unclear. This CDR3 region has 15 residues. V lost 3 bases, J lost 10 bases, and 16 bases lay in between. Per the germline V gene, CDR1 is SGHAT and CDR2 is FQNNGV. The CDR3: CASSFNPSADSPLHF. CDR3 sequence (DNA): TGTGCCAGCAGCTTTAATCCCTCGGCAGACTCACCCCTCCACTTT.

A few counts support this clonotype. The chain links TRBV18 to TRBJ1-4; no clear D gene. The length of the CDR3 is 11 residues. The germline V gene encodes CDR1 KGHSH and CDR2 LQKENI. The germline V and J ends were trimmed by 6 bases and 8 bases, with 7 bases remaining between them. CDR3 protein: CASSLEEKLFF. DNA for the CDR3: TGTGCCAGCTCGCTAGAAGAAAAACTGTTTTTT.

In its sample, this clonotype was seen many times. The gene calls are TRBV5-1 and TRBJ2-1, with 7 bases that match TRBD1. The CDR3 is made up of 14 amino acids. The V segment lost 4 bases and the J segment 14 bases; nucleotides outside the gene matches: 15. The germline gives CDR1 SGHRS, CDR2 YFSETQ. The CDR3 DNA follows: TGCGCCAGCAGCGGTGGGACAGTGCCCAAGAGGGAGTTCTTC. Translation: CASSGGTVPKREFF.

This clonotype was counted a few times. This sequence joins TRBV2 and TRBJ2-2; D gene uncertain. Trimming left V 2 bases short and J 5 bases short, with 12 bases between. The CDR3 is 15 amino acids. Germline CDR1 and CDR2: SNHLY and FYNNEI. As DNA, the CDR3 is TGTGCCAGCAGTGAAATCCTCGCGACTACCGGGGAGCTGTTTTTT. It yields the protein CASSEILATTGELFF.

The rearrangement joins TRBV4-1 to TRBJ1-2, with no clear D. Per the germline V gene, CDR1 is MGHRA and CDR2 is YSYEKL. This CDR3 comprises 14 residues. The ends were cut back, 3 bases at V and 3 bases at J, with 11 bases in the middle. The CDR3 region has the DNA TGCGCCAGCAGCCACCAAATAGGAGACTATGGCTACACCTTC. It translates to CASSHQIGDYGYTF.

This clonotype was found many times. The V call is TRBV28, the J call TRBJ2-1, with TRBD1 matching over 8 bases. CDR1 is MDHEN and CDR2 is SYDVKM in the germline V gene. The CDR3 length is 14 residues. V dropped 6 bases and J dropped 4; count of bases not matched to a gene: 5. CDR3 nucleotide sequence: TGTGCCAGCAGACCCCGGGACAGGTACAATGAGCAGTTCTTC. Residues: CASRPRDRYNEQFF.

This clonotype was recorded many times. The chain links TRBV20-1 to TRBJ2-4, with D unclear. V gave up 1 base and J gave up 7 bases, with 14 bases separating them. The V gene's germline CDR1 is DFQATT and CDR2 SNEGSKA (reference sequence). This CDR3 has 14 residues. The CDR3 bases are TGCAGTGCTAGAGCTCCAGCGAATGCTAACATTCAGTACTTC. Protein: CSARAPANANIQYF.

This clonotype has at least ten counts. This chain connects TRBV28 to TRBJ1-2, with D possibly TRBD1 on 5 matching bases. The length of the CDR3 is 15 residues. V lost 2 bases, J lost 2 bases, and 12 bases lay in between. The V gene's germline CDR1 is MDHEN and CDR2 SYDVKM. CDR3 in amino acids: CASSLIGAGNYGYTF. The DNA of the CDR3 is TGTGCCAGCAGTTTAATCGGGGCAGGGAACTATGGCTACACCTTC.

This clonotype came up once. The V and J genes are TRBV7-9 and TRBJ2-7; perhaps TRBD2 as D (5 bases). Trimming took 5 bases from V and 3 from J, leaving 14 bases between them. The CDR3 loop spans 14 amino acids. CDR1 SEHNR and CDR2 FQNEAQ come from the germline V gene (reference sequence). This CDR3 reads CASSPEDSFYEQYF. The DNA of the CDR3 is TGTGCCAGCAGCCCGGAGGACTCATTCTACGAGCAGTACTTC.

This clonotype was detected many times. This chain joins TRBV28 and TRBJ2-1; possible D gene TRBD2, 5 bases. There are 17 residues in the CDR3. Per the germline V gene, CDR1 is MDHEN and CDR2 is SYDVKM. V lost 8 bases and J 3 bases, leaving 23 bases between the germline ends. The CDR3 bases are TGTGCCAGCCCTCCCCCCCTAGCTCTATCAATCTACAATGAGCAGTTCTTC. As protein: CASPPPLALSIYNEQFF.

V is TRBV5-4 and J is TRBJ2-3, with D possibly being TRBD1 or TRBD2 (6 bases each). The CDR3 totals 16 residues. V dropped 4 bases and J dropped 6 bases, with 21 bases sitting between them. Germline loops: CDR1 SGHNT, CDR2 YYREEE (reference sequence). The CDR3 DNA sequence: TGTGCCAGCAGCCTAGGGGGGAGAGCGACTAAGGATACGCAGTATTTT. It yields the protein CASSLGGRATKDTQYF.

The V call is TRBV7-9, the J call TRBJ2-1; 14 nucleotides line up with TRBD2. The ends lost 5 bases at V and 9 bases at J; junction bases unmatched: 9. CDR3 length: 16 residues. The germline V gene has CDR1 SEHNR and CDR2 FQNEAQ (reference sequence). The CDR3 bases are TGTGCCAGCAGCCCTTCGACTAGCGGGAGGGAAGGTGAGCAGTTCTTC. Translated: CASSPSTSGREGEQFF.

This clonotype showed up just a few times. The rearrangement uses TRBV7-2 and TRBJ2-7; D gene unclear. V lost 5 bases and J 0 bases, leaving 2 bases between the germline ends. The germline gives CDR1 SGHTA, CDR2 FQGNSA. The CDR3 contains 11 residues. The CDR3 DNA is TGTGCCAGCAGCCGCTCCTACGAGCAGTACTTC. It is translated as CASSRSYEQYF.

This clonotype has a handful of counts. DNA of the CDR3: TGCGCCAGCAGCCAAACACCCTCAGATACGCAGTATTTT. This translates into CASSQTPSDTQYF. The chain couples TRBV4-1 to TRBJ2-3; D is uncertain. Germline V gene lookup returns CDR1 MGHRA and CDR2 YSYEKL. The germline V and J ends were trimmed by 2 bases and 4 bases, with 7 bases remaining between them. CDR3 length: 13 amino acids.